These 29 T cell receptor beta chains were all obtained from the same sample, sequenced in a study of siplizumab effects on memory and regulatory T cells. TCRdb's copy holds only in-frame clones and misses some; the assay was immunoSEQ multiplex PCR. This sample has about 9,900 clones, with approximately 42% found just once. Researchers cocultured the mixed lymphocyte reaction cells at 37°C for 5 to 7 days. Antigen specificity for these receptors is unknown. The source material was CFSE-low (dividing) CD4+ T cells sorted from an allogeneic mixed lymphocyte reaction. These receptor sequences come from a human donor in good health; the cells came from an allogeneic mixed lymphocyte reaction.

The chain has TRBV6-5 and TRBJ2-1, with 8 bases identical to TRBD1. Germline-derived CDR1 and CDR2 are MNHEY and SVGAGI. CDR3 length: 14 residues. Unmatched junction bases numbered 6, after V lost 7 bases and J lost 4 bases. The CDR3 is CASIMTGVYNEQFF. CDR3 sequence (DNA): TGTGCCAGCATCATGACAGGGGTTTACAATGAGCAGTTCTTC.

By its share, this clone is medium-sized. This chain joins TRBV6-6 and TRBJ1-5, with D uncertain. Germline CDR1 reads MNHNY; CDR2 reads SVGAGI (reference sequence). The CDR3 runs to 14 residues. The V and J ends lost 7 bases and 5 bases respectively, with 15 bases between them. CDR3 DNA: TGTGCCAGCACCTACCGGTGGGGAGATCAGCCCCAGCATTTT. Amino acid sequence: CASTYRWGDQPQHF.

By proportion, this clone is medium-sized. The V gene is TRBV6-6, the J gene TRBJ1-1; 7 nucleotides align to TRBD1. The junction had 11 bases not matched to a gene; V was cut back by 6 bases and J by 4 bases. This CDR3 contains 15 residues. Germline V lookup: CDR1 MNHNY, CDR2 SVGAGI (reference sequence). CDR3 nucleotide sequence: TGTGCCAGCAGCCGTAGCAGGGACAGCCTCACTGAAGCTTTCTTT. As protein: CASSRSRDSLTEAFF.

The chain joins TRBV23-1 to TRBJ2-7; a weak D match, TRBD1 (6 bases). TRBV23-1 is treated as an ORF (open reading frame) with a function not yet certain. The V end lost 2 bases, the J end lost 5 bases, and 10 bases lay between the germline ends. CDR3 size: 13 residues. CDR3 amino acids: CASSQGTHHEQYF. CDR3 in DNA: TGCGCCAGCAGTCAAGGGACACACCACGAGCAGTACTTC.

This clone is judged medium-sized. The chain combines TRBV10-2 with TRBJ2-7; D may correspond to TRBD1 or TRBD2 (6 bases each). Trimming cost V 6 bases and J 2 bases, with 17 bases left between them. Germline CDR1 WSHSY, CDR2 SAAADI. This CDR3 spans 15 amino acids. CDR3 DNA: TGCGCCAGCAGGCTTCAGGGGAGGAAGGCCTACGAGCAGTACTTC. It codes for CASRLQGRKAYEQYF.

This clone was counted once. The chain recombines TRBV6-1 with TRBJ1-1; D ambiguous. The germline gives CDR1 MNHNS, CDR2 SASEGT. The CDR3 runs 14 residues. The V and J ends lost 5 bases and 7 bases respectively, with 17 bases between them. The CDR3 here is CASSLRVTRIEAFF. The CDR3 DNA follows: TGTGCCAGCAGTCTACGAGTTACACGGATTGAAGCTTTCTTT.

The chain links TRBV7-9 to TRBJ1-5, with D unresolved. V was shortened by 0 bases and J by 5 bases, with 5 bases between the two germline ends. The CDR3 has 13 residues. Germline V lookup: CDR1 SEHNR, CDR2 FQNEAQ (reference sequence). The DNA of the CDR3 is TGTGCCAGCAGCTTAGCTCAGGATCAGCCCCAGCATTTT. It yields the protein CASSLAQDQPQHF.

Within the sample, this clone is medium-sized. The CDR3 sequence is CASSPGQLEAFF. The CDR3 region has the DNA TGTGCCAGCTCACCAGGCCAGCTTGAAGCTTTCTTT. This chain links TRBV18 with TRBJ1-1, with D unresolved. V was cut by 2 bases and J by 7 bases, with 8 bases left in between. The CDR3 spans 12 residues. Germline V lookup: CDR1 KGHSH, CDR2 LQKENI.

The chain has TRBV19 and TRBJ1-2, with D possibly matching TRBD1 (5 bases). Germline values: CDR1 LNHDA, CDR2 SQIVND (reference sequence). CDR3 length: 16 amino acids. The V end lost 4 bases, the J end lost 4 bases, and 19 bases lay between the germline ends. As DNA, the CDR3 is TGTGCCAGTAGTACCCCTATTAGGGGAACCTCCTATGGCTACACCTTC. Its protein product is CASSTPIRGTSYGYTF.

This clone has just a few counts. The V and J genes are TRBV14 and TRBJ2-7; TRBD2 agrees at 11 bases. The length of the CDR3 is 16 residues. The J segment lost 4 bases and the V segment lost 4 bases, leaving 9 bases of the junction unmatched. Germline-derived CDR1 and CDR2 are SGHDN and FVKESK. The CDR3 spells CASSLQGLAGLYEQYF. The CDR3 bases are TGTGCCAGCAGCCTCCAAGGACTAGCGGGTCTATACGAGCAGTACTTC.

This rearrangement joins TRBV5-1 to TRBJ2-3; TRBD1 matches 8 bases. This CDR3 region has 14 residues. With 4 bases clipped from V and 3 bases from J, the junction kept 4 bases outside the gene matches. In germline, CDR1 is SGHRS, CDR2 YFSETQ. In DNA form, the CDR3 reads TGCGCCAGCAGCCTTAGACAGGGGACAGATACGCAGTATTTT. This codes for CASSLRQGTDTQYF.

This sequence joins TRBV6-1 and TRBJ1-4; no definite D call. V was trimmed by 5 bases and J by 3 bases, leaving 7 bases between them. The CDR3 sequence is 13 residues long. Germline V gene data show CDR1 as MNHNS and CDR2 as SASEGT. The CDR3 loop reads CASSRDPNEKLFF. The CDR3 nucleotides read TGTGCCAGCAGTCGAGACCCTAATGAAAAACTGTTTTTT.

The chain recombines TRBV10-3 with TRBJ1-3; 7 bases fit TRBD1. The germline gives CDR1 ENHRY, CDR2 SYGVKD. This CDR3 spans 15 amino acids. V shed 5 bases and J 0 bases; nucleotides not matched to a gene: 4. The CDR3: CAISRQGSSGNTIYF. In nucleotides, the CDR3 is TGTGCCATCAGTCGACAGGGAAGCTCTGGAAACACCATATATTTT.

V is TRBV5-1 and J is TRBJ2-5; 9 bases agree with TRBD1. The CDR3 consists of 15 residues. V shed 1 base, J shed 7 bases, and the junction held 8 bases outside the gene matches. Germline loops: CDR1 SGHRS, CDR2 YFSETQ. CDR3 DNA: TGCGCCAGCAGCTTGCAACAGGGGGCGGTGGGGACCCAGTACTTC. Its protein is CASSLQQGAVGTQYF.

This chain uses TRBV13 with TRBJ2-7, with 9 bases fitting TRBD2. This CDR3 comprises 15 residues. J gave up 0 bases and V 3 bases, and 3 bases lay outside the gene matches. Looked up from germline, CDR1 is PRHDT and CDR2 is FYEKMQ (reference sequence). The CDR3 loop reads CASSFSGSSSYEQYF. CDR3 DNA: TGTGCCAGCAGCTTTAGCGGGAGCAGCTCCTACGAGCAGTACTTC.

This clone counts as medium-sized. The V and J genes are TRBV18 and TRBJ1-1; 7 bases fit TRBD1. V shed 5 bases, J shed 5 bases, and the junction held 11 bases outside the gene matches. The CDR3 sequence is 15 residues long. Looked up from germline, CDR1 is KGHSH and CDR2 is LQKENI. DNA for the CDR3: TGTGCCAGCTCATTACCGACAGGGCCGGGGACTGAAGCTTTCTTT. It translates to CASSLPTGPGTEAFF.

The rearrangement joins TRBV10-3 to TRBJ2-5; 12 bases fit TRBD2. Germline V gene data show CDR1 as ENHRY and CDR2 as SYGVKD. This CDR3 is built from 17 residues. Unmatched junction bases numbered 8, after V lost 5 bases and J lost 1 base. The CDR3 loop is CAISRGLAGTRQETQYF. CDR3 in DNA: TGTGCCATCAGTCGCGGACTAGCGGGAACCCGCCAAGAGACCCAGTACTTC.

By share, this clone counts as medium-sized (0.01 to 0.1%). The CDR3, as DNA: TGTGCCAGCAGCCCAGGAGGGATTTCCTACGAGCAGTACTTC. Protein: CASSPGGISYEQYF. The rearrangement links TRBV7-9 to TRBJ2-7, with D possibly matching TRBD2 (6 bases). Germline CDR1 is SEHNR and CDR2 is FQNEAQ (reference sequence). This CDR3 has 14 residues. V dropped 5 bases and J dropped 1 base, with 12 bases sitting between them. The full variable domain, completed using reference TRBV7-9 and TRBJ2-7, is DTGVSQNPRHKITKRGQNVTFRCDPISEHNRLYWYRQTLGQGPEFLTYFQNEAQLEKSRLLSDRFSAERPKGSFSTLEIQRTEQGDSAMYLCASSPGGISYEQYFGPGTRLTVT.

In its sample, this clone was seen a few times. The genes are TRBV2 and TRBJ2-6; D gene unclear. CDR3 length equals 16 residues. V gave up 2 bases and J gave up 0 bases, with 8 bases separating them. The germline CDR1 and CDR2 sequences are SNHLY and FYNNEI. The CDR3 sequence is CASSELRTSGANVLTF. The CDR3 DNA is TGTGCCAGCAGTGAATTGAGGACCTCTGGGGCCAACGTCCTGACTTTC.

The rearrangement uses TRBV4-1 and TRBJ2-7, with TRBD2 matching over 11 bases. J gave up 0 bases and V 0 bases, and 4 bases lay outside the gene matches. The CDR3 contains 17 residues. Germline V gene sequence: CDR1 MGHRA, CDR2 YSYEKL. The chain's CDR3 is CASSQEASGRSSYEQYF. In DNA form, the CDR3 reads TGCGCCAGCAGCCAAGAGGCTAGCGGGAGGAGCTCCTACGAGCAGTACTTC.

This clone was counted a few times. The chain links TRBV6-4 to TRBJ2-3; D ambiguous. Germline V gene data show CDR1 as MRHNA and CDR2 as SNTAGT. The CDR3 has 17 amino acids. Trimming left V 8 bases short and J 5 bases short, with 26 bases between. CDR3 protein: CASGMRKPPRLKDTQYF. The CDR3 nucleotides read TGTGCCAGCGGTATGAGGAAACCACCACGATTAAAAGATACGCAGTATTTT.

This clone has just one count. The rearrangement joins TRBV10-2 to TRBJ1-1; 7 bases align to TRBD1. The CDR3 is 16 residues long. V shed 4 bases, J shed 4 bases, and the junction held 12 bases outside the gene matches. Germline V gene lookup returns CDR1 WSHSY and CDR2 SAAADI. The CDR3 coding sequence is TGCGCCAGCAGTGTTGTAGACAGGGTTTCTGGCACTGAAGCTTTCTTT. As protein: CASSVVDRVSGTEAFF.

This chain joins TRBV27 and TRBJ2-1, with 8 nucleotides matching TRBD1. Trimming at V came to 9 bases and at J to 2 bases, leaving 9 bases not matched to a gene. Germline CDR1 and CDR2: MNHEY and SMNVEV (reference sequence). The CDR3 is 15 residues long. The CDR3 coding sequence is TGTGCCAGTAGACAGGGGATGTGGGCCTACAATGAGCAGTTCTTC. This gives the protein CASRQGMWAYNEQFF.

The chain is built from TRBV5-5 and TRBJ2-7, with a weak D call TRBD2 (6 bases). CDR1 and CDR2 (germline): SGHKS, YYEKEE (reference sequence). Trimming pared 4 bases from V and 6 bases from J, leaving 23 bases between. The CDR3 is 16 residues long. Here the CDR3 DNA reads TGTGCCAGCAGCCCTGGGACTCAGGCTCAGGGCCCCGAGCAGTACTTC. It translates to CASSPGTQAQGPEQYF.

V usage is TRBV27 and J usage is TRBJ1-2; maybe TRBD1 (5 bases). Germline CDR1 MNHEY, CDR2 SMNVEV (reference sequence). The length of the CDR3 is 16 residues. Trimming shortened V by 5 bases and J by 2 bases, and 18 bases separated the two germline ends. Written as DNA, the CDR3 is TGTGCCAGCAGTCAGACCCCCCAGGGCTGGAACTATGGCTACACCTTC. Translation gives CASSQTPQGWNYGYTF.

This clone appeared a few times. The CDR3 nucleotides are TGTGCCAGCAGCTATTTACGGGACAATGGCTACACCTTC. Residues: CASSYLRDNGYTF. This chain links TRBV7-9 with TRBJ1-2, with D possibly being TRBD1 (6 bases). Trimming left V 4 bases short and J 6 bases short, with 12 bases between. The CDR3 consists of 13 residues. CDR1 and CDR2 from the germline V gene are SEHNR and FQNEAQ (reference sequence).

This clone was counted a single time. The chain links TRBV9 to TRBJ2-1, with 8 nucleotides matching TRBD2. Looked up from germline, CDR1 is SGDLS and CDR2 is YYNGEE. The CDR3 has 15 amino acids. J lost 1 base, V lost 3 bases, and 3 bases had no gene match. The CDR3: CASSASSGSYNEQFF. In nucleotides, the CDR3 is TGTGCCAGCAGCGCCTCTAGCGGGTCCTACAATGAGCAGTTCTTC. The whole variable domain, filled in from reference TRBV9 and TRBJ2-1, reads DSGVTQTPKHLITATGQRVTLRCSPRSGDLSVYWYQQSLDQGLQFLIQYYNGEERAKGNILERFSAQQFPDLHSELNLSSLELGDSALYFCASSASSGSYNEQFFGPGTRLTVL.

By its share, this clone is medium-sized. The CDR3 nucleotides are TGTGCCAGCACCTGGCTAAGCGACTCTGGAAACACCATATATTTT. It specifies CASTWLSDSGNTIYF. The chain carries TRBV18 and TRBJ1-3; D gene ambiguous. V gave up 8 bases and J gave up 0 bases, with 14 bases separating them. The CDR3 loop spans 15 amino acids. Germline V gene data show CDR1 as KGHSH and CDR2 as LQKENI.

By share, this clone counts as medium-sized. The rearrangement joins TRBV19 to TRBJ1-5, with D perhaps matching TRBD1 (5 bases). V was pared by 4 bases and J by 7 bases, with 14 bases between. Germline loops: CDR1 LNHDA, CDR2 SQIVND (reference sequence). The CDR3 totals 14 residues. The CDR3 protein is CASSTTSGAQPQHF. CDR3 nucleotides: TGTGCCAGTAGTACGACCTCCGGGGCCCAGCCCCAGCATTTT.